Listed below are T cell receptor beta chains from one sample, sequenced in a study of Tregs in tolerant kidney transplant recipients. Sequencing used immunoSEQ multiplex PCR; TCRdb keeps in-frame clones, though not all of them. The table includes 98,000 or so clones, about 90% detected once. Sequencing was performed on CD4+ T cells from blood, taken before the transplant. Receptors were obtained from a human donor who received a combined kidney and bone marrow transplant. Each CDR3 is given with its conserved first and last residue. D genes are given only for firm matches. The size entry is marked missing in some rows and otherwise reads once, few, many or a size class.

>.|TRBV5-4|once|TRBJ2-3
TGTGCCAGCAGCCCTGACACGAATACGCAGTATTTT
CASSPDTNTQYF
>.|TRBV6-5|.|TRBJ1-6
TGTGCCAGCAAAGGGGCGCGTGATTCACCCCTCCACTTT
CASKGARDSPLHF
>.|TRBV5-6|.|TRBJ2-3
TGTGCCAGCAGCCTACTAACGGCAGATACGCAGTATTTT
CASSLLTADTQYF
>.|TRBV30|.|TRBJ1-2
TGTGCCTGGAGCCAAGGAGGGTCTAACTATGGCTACACCTTC
CAWSQGGSNYGYTF
>TRBD2|TRBV6-4|.|TRBJ2-1
TGTGCCAGCAGTGCCGCCGCTAGCGGGGTAGCGCAGTTCTTC
CASSAAASGVAQFF
>TRBD1|TRBV12-5|.|TRBJ2-2
TGTGCTAGTGGTTCGACGGGACAGCTCGGGGTCACCGGGGAGCTGTTTTTT
CASGSTGQLGVTGELFF
>TRBD1|TRBV6-1|.|TRBJ1-5
TGTGCCAGCGGCCCGGACAGGGCCAACCAGCCCCAGCATTTT
CASGPDRANQPQHF
>TRBD1|TRBV11-3|.|TRBJ2-1
TGTGCCAGCAGCTCAGGACAGGGGGCAGGTGAGCAGTTCTTC
CASSSGQGAGEQFF
>.|TRBV5-6|.|TRBJ2-1
TGTGCCAGCAGCTTGTGGGGGGGCGCCTACAATGAGCAGTTCTTC
CASSLWGGAYNEQFF
>TRBD1|TRBV5-5|.|TRBJ1-1
TGTGCCAGCAGCCCCGGACAGGTGAACACTGAAGCTTTCTTT
CASSPGQVNTEAFF
>.|TRBV9|.|TRBJ2-2
TGTGCCAGCAGCGTACCTGGTGGACAAAACACCGGGGAGCTGTTTTTT
CASSVPGGQNTGELFF
>TRBD1|TRBV4-3|.|TRBJ1-4
TGCGCCAGCAGCCACAGGGGGCTTGATGAAAAACTGTTTTTT
CASSHRGLDEKLFF
>.|TRBV18|once|TRBJ1-3
TGTGCCAGCTCACCACTCCGGGCAGGGGAAAACACCATATATTTT
CASSPLRAGENTIYF
>TRBD2|TRBV19|once|TRBJ2-7
TGTGCCAAGACGGGAGGGGGCGAGCAGTACTTC
CAKTGGGEQYF
>TRBD2|TRBV5-4|.|TRBJ2-1
TGTGCCAGCAGCATTGCTAGCGGGAGGGCCTACAATGAGCAGTTCTTC
CASSIASGRAYNEQFF
>.|TRBV5-8|.|TRBJ1-5
TGTGCCAGCAGCCCTTCGGGGGGGCCCCAGCATTTT
CASSPSGGPQHF
>.|TRBV29-1|few|TRBJ2-1
TGCAGCGTTGAAGTAGATTCGGGGAATACGCAGTTCTTC
CSVEVDSGNTQFF
>TRBD2|TRBV19|.|TRBJ2-3
TGTGCCAGTAGTATGGTCCGGGGAGCGGGGGGCACAGATACGCAGTATTTT
CASSMVRGAGGTDTQYF
>.|TRBV10-3|.|TRBJ1-2
TGTGCCATAGGCAGGGTGGAAGAAGGCTACACCTTC
CAIGRVEEGYTF
>.|TRBV7-9|.|TRBJ1-2
TGTGCCAGCAGTTGGTCCACTCTTAACTATGGCTACACCTTC
CASSWSTLNYGYTF
>TRBD2|TRBV6-5|.|TRBJ2-2
TGTGCCAGCTACCGGGGGGGCAACACCGGGGAGCTGTTTTTT
CASYRGGNTGELFF
>.|TRBV20-1|few|TRBJ1-1
TGCAGTGCTCCACAGGGAACTGAAGCTTTCTTT
CSAPQGTEAFF
>.|TRBV15|.|TRBJ2-7
TGTGCCACCAGCAGAGTGGGAGCATGGGAGCAGTACTTC
CATSRVGAWEQYF
>.|TRBV5-6|.|TRBJ2-7
TGTGCCAGCAGCTTGGCTAGGGGCACGGGCGAGCAGTACTTC
CASSLARGTGEQYF
>.|TRBV5-4|.|TRBJ1-1
TGTGCCAGCAGCTTCTTGGGGAGGGGGATGAACACTGAAGCTTTCTTT
CASSFLGRGMNTEAFF
>.|TRBV27|.|TRBJ1-4
TGTGCCAGCAGGACAGAGGGGGTCCCTAATGAAAAACTGTTTTTT
CASRTEGVPNEKLFF
>.|TRBV19|.|TRBJ2-7
TGTGCCAGTAGTATGGGGGCAAAAGACGAGCAGTACTTC
CASSMGAKDEQYF
>.|TRBV11-2|.|TRBJ2-1
TGTGCCAGCAGCCCCGGACCGGGGGACAATGAGCAGTTCTTC
CASSPGPGDNEQFF
>.|TRBV19|.|TRBJ2-4
TGTGCCAGTAGTATTACAGGCGTAGCCAAAAACATTCAGTACTTC
CASSITGVAKNIQYF
>.|TRBV5-1|.|TRBJ1-2
TGCGCCAGCAGCTTGTCGACAGCCTATGGCTACACCTTC
CASSLSTAYGYTF
>.|TRBV10-3|.|TRBJ1-2
TGTGCCACCGGGACTCATGGCTACACCTTC
CATGTHGYTF
>.|TRBV23-1|.|TRBJ1-2
TGCGCCAGCAGTCAATTGATACTCGGCTCTGGGGGGGGCTATGGCTACACCTTC
CASSQLILGSGGGYGYTF
>.|TRBV29-1|.|TRBJ2-1
TGCAGCGTTAGACTAGTGGGGCAGTTCTTC
CSVRLVGQFF
>TRBD1|TRBV10-3|.|TRBJ2-1
TGTGCCATCAGTGAGTCGGACAGGGAGGTCGTTAAGCAGTTCTTC
CAISESDREVVKQFF
>.|TRBV6-5|.|TRBJ2-7
TGTGCCAGCAGCAGGGGCCAAACCTACGAGCAGTACTTC
CASSRGQTYEQYF
>.|TRBV6-1|.|TRBJ1-6
TGTGCCACCACCCCTGTAGGAGGCAATTCACCCCTCCACTTT
CATTPVGGNSPLHF
>TRBD1|TRBV25-1|.|TRBJ2-2
TGTGCCAGCATACAGGGGGCGACCGGGGAGCTGTTTTTT
CASIQGATGELFF
>TRBD1|TRBV6-1|.|TRBJ2-6
TGTGCCAGCAGTGGTGGACAGGGGTTGTCTGGGGCCAACGTCCTGACTTTC
CASSGGQGLSGANVLTF
>TRBD1|TRBV15|.|TRBJ2-7
TGTGCCACCAGCAGGGCACAGGGGGCCAACGAGCAGTACTTC
CATSRAQGANEQYF
>TRBD2|TRBV7-2|.|TRBJ2-5
TGTGCCAGCAGCTCCTCTAGCGGGGGGGCGGAGACCCAGTACTTC
CASSSSSGGAETQYF
>.|TRBV2|.|TRBJ2-3
TGTGCCAGCAGGAGGGATTTCAGCACAGATACGCAGTATTTT
CASRRDFSTDTQYF
>TRBD2|TRBV10-3|.|TRBJ2-5
TGTGCCATCAGTGCTCCTACCTTAGCGGGGGCCTCCAGCGGAGAGACCCAGTACTTC
CAISAPTLAGASSGETQYF